The TCR beta chain under discussion was sequenced for a study of response to subunit inactivated influenza vaccine. Per the germline V gene, CDR1 is DFQATT and CDR2 is SNEGSKA (reference sequence). CDR3 size: 16 residues. V gave up 5 bases and J gave up 3 bases, with 19 bases separating them. TCRdb re-called the RT-PCR reads with MiXCR, one entry per CDR3 protein. The table has about 540,000 distinct CDR3 sequences, roughly 25% seen once. This sample was shared with a second study, whose subject was T cells expressing NK-cell markers. Per that paper: TCR beta cDNA was made by 5'RACE template switching with UMIs. Investigators obtained TCR beta repertoires from sorted CD3+CD56+NKG2C+, CD3+CD56+NKG2C- and CD3+CD56-NKG2C+ T cells. The sequencing cohort of eight donors included seven HCMV-seropositive individuals and one seronegative individual. The study found dominant NKG2C+ clonotypes at about 1.0-7.5% of CD8+ T cells in roughly six donors. HCMV specificity of the expanded NKG2C+ T cell clones stayed unclear.

The receptor comes from a man aged 50 to 59 who received an inactivated influenza vaccine. Here the sequenced sample was CD4+ T cells sorted from PBMCs, taken 11 to 12 days after vaccination. The chain joins TRBV20-1 to TRBJ1-4, with D uncertain. Here the CDR3 reads CSAHPHLPSANEKLFF. CDR3 nucleotide sequence: TGCAGTGCTCACCCTCACTTACCGTCCGCTAATGAAAAACTGTTTTTT.